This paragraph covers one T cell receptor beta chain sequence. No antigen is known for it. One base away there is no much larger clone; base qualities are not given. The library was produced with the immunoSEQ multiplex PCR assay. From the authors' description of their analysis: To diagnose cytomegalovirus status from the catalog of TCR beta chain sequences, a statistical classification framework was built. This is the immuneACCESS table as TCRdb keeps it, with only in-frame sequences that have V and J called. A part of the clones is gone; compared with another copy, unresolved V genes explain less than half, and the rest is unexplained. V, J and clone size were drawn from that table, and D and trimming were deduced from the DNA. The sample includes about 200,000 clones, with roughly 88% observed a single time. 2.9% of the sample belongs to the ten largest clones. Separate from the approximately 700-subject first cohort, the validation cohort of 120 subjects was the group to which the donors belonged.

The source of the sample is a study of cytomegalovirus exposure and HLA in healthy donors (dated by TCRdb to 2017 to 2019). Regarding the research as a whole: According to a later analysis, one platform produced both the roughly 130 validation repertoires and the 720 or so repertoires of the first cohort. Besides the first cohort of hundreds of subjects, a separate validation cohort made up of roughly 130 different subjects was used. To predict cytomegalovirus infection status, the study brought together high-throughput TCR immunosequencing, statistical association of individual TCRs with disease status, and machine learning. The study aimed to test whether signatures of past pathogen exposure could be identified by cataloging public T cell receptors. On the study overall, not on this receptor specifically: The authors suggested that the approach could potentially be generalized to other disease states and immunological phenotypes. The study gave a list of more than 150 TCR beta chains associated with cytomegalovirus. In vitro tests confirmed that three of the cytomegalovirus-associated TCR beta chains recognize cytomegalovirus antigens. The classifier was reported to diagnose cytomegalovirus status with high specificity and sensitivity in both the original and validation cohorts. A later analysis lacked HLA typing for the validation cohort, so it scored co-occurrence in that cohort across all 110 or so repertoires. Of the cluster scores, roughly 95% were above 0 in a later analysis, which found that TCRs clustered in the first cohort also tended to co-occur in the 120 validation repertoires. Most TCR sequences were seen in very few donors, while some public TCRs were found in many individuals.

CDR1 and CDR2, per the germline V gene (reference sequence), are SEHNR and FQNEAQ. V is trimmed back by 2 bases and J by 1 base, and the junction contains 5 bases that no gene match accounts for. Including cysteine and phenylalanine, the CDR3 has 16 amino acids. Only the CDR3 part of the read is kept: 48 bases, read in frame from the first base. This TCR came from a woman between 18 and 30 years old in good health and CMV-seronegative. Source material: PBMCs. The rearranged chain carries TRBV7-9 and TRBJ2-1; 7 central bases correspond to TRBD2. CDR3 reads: CASSLTGGSSYNEQFF. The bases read TGTGCCAGCAGCTTAACCGGCGGGAGTTCCTACAATGAGCAGTTCTTC. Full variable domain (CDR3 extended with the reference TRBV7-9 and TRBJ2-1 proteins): DTGVSQNPRHKITKRGQNVTFRCDPISEHNRLYWYRQTLGQGPEFLTYFQNEAQLEKSRLLSDRFSAERPKGSFSTLEIQRTEQGDSAMYLCASSLTGGSSYNEQFFGPGTRLTVL.